A single sample is the source of the 15 T cell receptor beta chains below, sequenced in a study of T cell repertoires in cytomegalovirus infection. TCRdb ran MiXCR on the reads and lists one entry per CDR3 protein. The data show some 900,000 distinct CDR3 sequences, over 25% seen once. No antigen has been identified for these receptors. The source material was cultured CD8+ T cells from PBMCs, sampled from culture after CMV antigen stimulation. These receptors all come from a human donor in good health (CMV status not recorded). Some clones in this sample may be carry-over from other donors' samples.

This clonotype was detected only a few times. The genes are TRBV7-9 and TRBJ1-1; 7 bases are a match to TRBD1. From germline, CDR1 is SEHNR and CDR2 FQNEAQ (reference sequence). V lost 7 bases, J lost 0 bases, and 8 bases stayed unmatched. The CDR3 has 15 residues. CDR3 region: CASTLGTELNTEAFF. The CDR3 nucleotides are TGTGCCAGCACCCTAGGGACAGAGTTGAACACTGAAGCTTTCTTT.

This clonotype was counted a few times. The chain couples TRBV7-9 to TRBJ1-1, with 10 bases fitting TRBD1. Germline V gives CDR1 SEHNR, CDR2 FQNEAQ (reference sequence). The CDR3 consists of 15 residues. With V trimmed by 4 bases and J by 6 bases, 8 bases remained unmatched. The CDR3 here is CASSSLTGQGSEAFF. The DNA for the CDR3 is TGTGCCAGCAGCTCCCTCACGGGACAGGGGTCTGAAGCTTTCTTT.

In this sample, this clonotype turned up a few times. The chain links TRBV7-9 to TRBJ1-2; tentatively, D is TRBD1 (5 bases). Between the trimmed V and J ends, which lost 4 bases and 2 bases, there was a span of 11 bases. CDR1 SEHNR and CDR2 FQNEAQ come from the germline V gene (reference sequence). The CDR3 loop spans 14 amino acids. CDR3 in amino acids: CASSSGHINYGYTF. Here the CDR3 DNA reads TGTGCCAGCAGCTCAGGACATATCAACTATGGCTACACCTTC.

As regards this clonotype: This may arise from a read error, as a much more abundant clone is one base away. This chain connects TRBV7-2 to TRBJ2-5; 13 nucleotides align to TRBD2. CDR1 and CDR2 from the germline V gene are SGHTA and FQGNSA. This CDR3 is 16 amino acids long. CDR3 protein: CANSILLAGGLETQYF. The CDR3 DNA follows: TGTGCCAACAGCATCCTACTAGCGGGGGGGCTTGAGACCCAGTACTTC. The variable domain in full, with the rest retrieved from reference TRBV7-2 and TRBJ2-5, is GAGVSQSPSNKVTEKGKDVELRCDPISGHTALYWYRQSLGQGLEFLIYFQGNSAPDKSGLPSDRFSAERTGGSVSTLTIQRTQQEDSAVYLCANSILLAGGLETQYFGPGTRLLVL.

V usage is TRBV19 and J usage is TRBJ2-7, with D possibly being TRBD1 (7 bases). Germline assignment: CDR1 LNHDA and CDR2 SQIVND (reference sequence). Trimming stripped 3 bases from V and 2 bases from J, with 20 bases between. The CDR3 has 17 amino acids. The CDR3 protein is CASSMGAAGQKAYEQYV. The CDR3 region has the DNA TGTGCCAGTAGTATGGGGGCCGCGGGACAGAAAGCCTACGAGCAGTACGTC.

The chain combines TRBV5-5 with TRBJ1-1; 10 bases match TRBD1. The J segment lost 4 bases and the V segment lost 4 bases, leaving 7 bases of the junction unmatched. Germline CDR1 and CDR2: SGHKS and YYEKEE (reference sequence). The CDR3 loop spans 15 amino acids. This CDR3 reads CASSRDRGRSTEAFF. Here the CDR3 DNA reads TGTGCCAGCAGCAGGGACAGGGGACGGAGCACTGAAGCTTTCTTT.

The CDR3 DNA reads as TGCGCCAGCAATGCCGGTAACACCGGGGAGCTGTTTTTT. The encoded protein is CASNAGNTGELFF. The chain has TRBV5-1 and TRBJ2-2; D not certain. This CDR3 is 13 amino acids long. V shed 6 bases and J shed 2 bases, with 8 bases lying between them. Germline values: CDR1 SGHRS, CDR2 YFSETQ.

On this clonotype: One junction end disagrees with the germline gene, perhaps due to a read error. This rearrangement joins TRBV7-7 to TRBJ2-1; D is possibly TRBD1 or TRBD2 (6 bases each). The CDR3 is 15 residues long. CDR1 is SSHAT, CDR2 FNYEAQ, per germline (reference sequence). CDR3 coding DNA: TGTGCTAGCAGCTTAAGGGGGGACGGCTACAATGAGCAGTTCTTC. Its protein is CASSLRGDGYNEQFF.

The sample holds a few counts of this clonotype. CDR3 nucleotide sequence: TGTGCCAGCAGTTCACCTCAGCCCCAGCATTTT. It yields the protein CASSSPQPQHF. The rearrangement uses TRBV6-2 or TRBV6-3 and TRBJ1-5; D is uncertain. The CDR3 is 11 residues long. The V gene's germline CDR1 is MNHEY and CDR2 SVGEGT. V gave up 4 bases and J gave up 6 bases, with 4 bases separating them.

This clonotype showed up many times. The V call is TRBV6-5, the J call TRBJ1-1, with no clear D. The ends were cut back, 3 bases at V and 0 bases at J, with 8 bases in the middle. From germline, CDR1 is MNHEY and CDR2 SVGAGI. This CDR3 is 14 amino acids long. CDR3 DNA sequence: TGTGCCAGCAGTTATGGGCCGGTGAACACTGAAGCTTTCTTT. Amino acids: CASSYGPVNTEAFF.

The chain links TRBV5-1 to TRBJ2-3; D tentatively reads TRBD1 or TRBD2 (5 bases each). The CDR3 contains 14 residues. Deletions cut 1 base from V and 5 bases from J, with 11 bases between. Looked up from germline, CDR1 is SGHRS and CDR2 is YFSETQ. Here the CDR3 DNA reads TGCGCCAGCAGCTTGAGGCAGGGAGAAGATACGCAGTATTTT. Its protein is CASSLRQGEDTQYF.

V is TRBV19 and J is TRBJ2-7; a possible D gene is TRBD1 (6 bases). CDR3 size: 15 residues. V gave up 3 bases and J gave up 5 bases, with 17 bases separating them. CDR1 is LNHDA, CDR2 SQIVND, per germline (reference sequence). In DNA form, the CDR3 reads TGTGCCAGTAGTATCCTCCGGGACAAAGAAAACGAGCAGTACTTC. Protein product: CASSILRDKENEQYF.

The chain couples TRBV7-8 to TRBJ2-3; 12 positions match TRBD2. J was trimmed by 6 bases and V by 7 bases; bases with no gene match: 14. Per the germline V gene, CDR1 is SGHVS and CDR2 is FQNEAQ. CDR3 length: 17 residues. CDR3 residues: CASTGLGASGGDDTQYF. The DNA for the CDR3 is TGTGCCAGCACCGGCCTGGGGGCTAGCGGGGGGGATGATACGCAGTATTTT.

The chain is built from TRBV27 and TRBJ1-1; D is undetermined. The V and J ends lost 3 bases and 12 bases respectively, with 17 bases between them. CDR1 is MNHEY and CDR2 is SMNVEV in the germline V gene (reference sequence). CDR3 length: 13 amino acids. The CDR3 here is CASSFVGSLSSFF. CDR3 nucleotide sequence: TGTGCCAGCAGTTTCGTAGGAAGCTTATCCTCTTTCTTT.

This clonotype was seen a handful of times. The chain employs TRBV7-8 and TRBJ1-2, with 7 bases lining up with TRBD1. Germline CDR1 SGHVS, CDR2 FQNEAQ. With 3 bases clipped from V and 2 bases from J, the junction kept 6 bases outside the gene matches. This CDR3 is built from 15 residues. CDR3 protein: CASSFVGTDNYGYTF. CDR3 DNA sequence: TGTGCCAGCAGCTTCGTAGGGACAGACAACTATGGCTACACCTTC.